This paragraph covers one T cell receptor beta chain sequence. The assay was immunoSEQ multiplex PCR, and TCRdb's table has in-frame clones only and misses some. The sample shows around 180,000 clones, roughly 88% of them seen only once. This record belongs to a study of control samples from healthy donors and cancer patients. The trim removed 10 bases at V and 0 bases at J, leaving 5 bases unmatched. The CDR3 has 14 amino acids. Germline V gene sequence: CDR1 ENHRY, CDR2 SYGVKD. This sequence originates from a woman between 25 and 40 years old in good health. Sequenced: blood. The chain couples TRBV10-3 to TRBJ1-3; 8 nucleotides line up with TRBD1. CDR3 region: CATTTGVSGNTIYF. The CDR3 DNA reads as TGTGCCACCACGACAGGGGTCTCTGGAAACACCATATATTTT.